These 4 T cell receptor beta chains came from one sample sequenced in a study of shared clonotypes between healthy human individuals (dated by TCRdb to 2019 to 2021). Receptor amplification or capture employed the immunoSEQ multiplex PCR assay. This immuneACCESS table, as held by TCRdb, lists in-frame sequences with V and J called but not all clones. Of the missing ones, under half trace to an unresolved V gene in checked studies; the others have no known cause. Across this sample there are roughly 700,000 clones, with about 74% seen only once. In total, the top ten clones hold approximately 1.8% of the sample. Sequencing input: memory CD4+ T cells sorted from blood. What the cell subset or site label conveys for this sample: CD45RA-negative fraction. Receptors were obtained from a woman younger than 45 in good health.

The chain recombines TRBV5-1 with TRBJ2-7; TRBD2 agrees at 14 bases. V lost 3 bases and J lost 3; bases outside the gene matches: 5. CDR1 and CDR2 (germline): SGHRS, YFSETQ. This CDR3 has 16 residues. In nucleotides, the CDR3 is TGCGCCAGCAGCTCCCGGACTAGCGGGAGGAACTACGAGCAGTACTTC. This gives the protein CASSSRTSGRNYEQYF.

This clone appeared once. The chain has TRBV5-1 and TRBJ2-7; 8 nucleotides align to TRBD1. CDR1 is SGHRS and CDR2 is YFSETQ in the germline V gene. J gave up 4 bases and V 4 bases, and 7 bases lay outside the gene matches. The CDR3 contains 14 residues. The CDR3 region has the DNA TGCGCCAGCAGCCAGGACAGGGCCGGATACGAGCAGTACTTC. This translates into CASSQDRAGYEQYF.

This clone appeared a single time. The J gene is TRBJ1-5, the V gene TRBV2, with a tentative D call TRBD1 (5 bases). Trimming cost V 5 bases and J 7 bases, with 21 bases left between them. The CDR3 runs to 16 residues. The germline CDR1 and CDR2 sequences are SNHLY and FYNNEI. In DNA, the CDR3 is TGTGCCAGCAGTCCAGGGTTATCCAGAAAGGCGCAGCCCCAGCATTTT. Translated, it gives CASSPGLSRKAQPQHF.

The chain is built from TRBV5-4 and TRBJ1-2; no clear D gene. The CDR3 has 16 amino acids. Trimming pared 4 bases from V and 6 bases from J, leaving 22 bases between. CDR1 and CDR2 (germline): SGHNT, YYREEE (reference sequence). The CDR3 DNA is TGTGCCAGCAGCGGCCCCAGGACGATGAGCACTCATGGCTACACCTTC. Translating it yields CASSGPRTMSTHGYTF.